Presented here are 15 T cell receptor beta chains from one specimen sequenced in a study of memory CD4+ T cells and cytomegalovirus serostatus. Single viable CD3+CD4+CD8-CD45RO+ cells were sorted as the memory CD4+ T cells. Data came from immunoSEQ multiplex PCR; TCRdb stores just in-frame clones and leaves some out. The table records 50,000 to 60,000 clones, approximately 83% of them present only once. The sample taken for sequencing was memory CD4+ T cells from blood. These receptor sequences come from an adult in good health and CMV-seronegative.

This chain connects TRBV9 to TRBJ2-7; 12 bases match TRBD2. This CDR3 region has 16 residues. The V and J ends lost 0 bases and 7 bases, in that order; junction bases with no gene match: 8. Germline V lookup: CDR1 SGDLS, CDR2 YYNGEE. This CDR3 is CASSVDPSGGAREQYF. The DNA of the CDR3 is TGTGCCAGCAGCGTAGACCCTAGCGGGGGGGCCAGAGAGCAGTACTTC.

The chain couples TRBV29-1 to TRBJ1-1; D is ambiguous. Germline CDR1 SQVTM, CDR2 ANQGSEA. The CDR3 totals 13 residues. Trimming left V 5 bases short and J 0 bases short, with 10 bases between. The chain's CDR3 is CSVQLALNTEAFF. Written as DNA, the CDR3 is TGCAGCGTTCAGTTAGCCTTGAACACTGAAGCTTTCTTT. The full variable domain, rest sourced from reference TRBV29-1 and TRBJ1-1, is SAVISQKPSRDICQRGTSLTIQCQVDSQVTMMFWYRQQPGQSLTLIATANQGSEATYESGFVIDKFPISRPNLTFSTLTVSNMSPEDSSIYLCSVQLALNTEAFFGQGTRLTVV.

This chain links TRBV18 with TRBJ2-1; tentatively, D is TRBD2 (5 bases). Germline CDR1 reads KGHSH; CDR2 reads LQKENI. The CDR3 covers 14 residues. The V end was cut by 6 bases, the J end by 5 bases, with 14 bases between. The CDR3 loop reads CASSDRDRHNEQFF. The CDR3 nucleotides are TGTGCCAGCTCCGACCGGGATAGACACAATGAGCAGTTCTTC.

The CDR3 DNA sequence: TGTGCCACCGGGAAGAATCTAGCTTCGAACACCGGGGAGCTGTTTTTT. Residues: CATGKNLASNTGELFF. J is TRBJ2-2 and V is TRBV15, with a weak D call TRBD2 (5 bases). Germline-derived CDR1 and CDR2 are LNHNV and YYDKDF (reference sequence). V was shortened by 8 bases and J by 0 bases, with 16 bases between the two germline ends. The CDR3 totals 16 residues. Full variable domain (missing parts from reference TRBV15 and TRBJ2-2): DAMVIQNPRYQVTQFGKPVTLSCSQTLNHNVMYWYQQKSSQAPKLLFHYYDKDFNNEADTPDNFQSRRPNTSFCFLDIRSPGLGDTAMYLCATGKNLASNTGELFFGEGSRLTVL.

The chain employs TRBV6-5 and TRBJ2-3; D may be TRBD1 (5 bases). Looked up from germline, CDR1 is MNHEY and CDR2 is SVGAGI. The CDR3 is made up of 14 amino acids. Trimming stripped 7 bases from V and 4 bases from J, with 15 bases between. This CDR3 is CASKRGEWSDTQYF. CDR3 in DNA: TGTGCCAGCAAAAGGGGTGAGTGGTCAGATACGCAGTATTTT.

This clone has more than one count but fewer than ten. The rearrangement links TRBV19 to TRBJ1-3; 8 nucleotides align to TRBD1. Germline lookup yields CDR1 LNHDA and CDR2 SQIVND (reference sequence). This CDR3 has 16 amino acids. The V gene end was trimmed by 10 bases and the J gene end by 0 bases; junction bases not matched to a gene: 11. The CDR3 protein is CATGRTGPGSGNTIYF. As DNA, the CDR3 is TGTGCCACCGGGCGGACAGGGCCCGGCTCTGGAAACACCATATATTTT.

The gene calls are TRBV13 and TRBJ1-2; 10 bases fit TRBD1. V was clipped by 5 bases and J by 5 bases; unmatched bases: 5. CDR1 is PRHDT, CDR2 FYEKMQ, per germline (reference sequence). The CDR3 runs to 14 residues. CDR3 in amino acids: CASSRAGQGYGYTF. CDR3 bases: TGTGCCAGCAGCCGGGCGGGACAGGGGTATGGCTACACCTTC.

This clone has only a few counts. The chain recombines TRBV4-1 with TRBJ1-4; TRBD1 might be the D (5 bases). This CDR3 region has 17 residues. The V end lost 2 bases, the J end lost 10 bases, and 23 bases lay between the germline ends. Germline V gives CDR1 MGHRA, CDR2 YSYEKL. The CDR3 region is CASSQSIQGRARGKLFF. CDR3 DNA: TGCGCCAGCAGCCAATCTATTCAGGGCAGGGCTAGGGGAAAACTGTTTTTT.

This chain links TRBV30 with TRBJ1-2; D possibly corresponds to TRBD1 (5 bases). With 2 bases removed from V and 8 bases from J, the gap between germline ends came to 12 bases. This CDR3 spans 12 amino acids. CDR1 is GTSNPN and CDR2 is SVGIG in the germline V gene (reference sequence). CDR3 nucleotides: TGTGCCTGGAGTATTGGGGGGTTCGGCTACACCTTC. Translation gives CAWSIGGFGYTF.

The V call is TRBV11-2, the J call TRBJ2-1; D may be TRBD2 (7 bases). CDR1 SGHAT and CDR2 FQNNGV come from the germline V gene. V was cut by 0 bases and J by 1 base, with 10 bases left in between. CDR3 size: 16 residues. This CDR3 is CASSLEGRGSYNEQFF. CDR3 nucleotides: TGTGCCAGCAGCTTAGAAGGGAGGGGGTCCTACAATGAGCAGTTCTTC.

Concerning this clone: The junction differs from germline at one of its ends, possibly a read error. The V gene is TRBV13, the J gene TRBJ2-7, with 11 bases matching TRBD1. The CDR3 has 15 amino acids. Germline V gives CDR1 PRHDT, CDR2 FYEKMQ (reference sequence). The CDR3 here is CASSLGQGAHDEQYF. The CDR3 nucleotides are TGTGCCAGCAGCCTAGGACAGGGGGCTCACGACGAGCAGTACTTC.

This chain links TRBV5-1 with TRBJ2-5; D is unresolved. V was cut by 2 bases and J by 4 bases, with 6 bases left in between. CDR3 length: 12 amino acids. Germline assignment: CDR1 SGHRS and CDR2 YFSETQ. DNA of the CDR3: TGCGCCAGCAGCTTTAACCTAGAGACCCAGTACTTC. As protein: CASSFNLETQYF. Drawing the rest from reference TRBV5-1 and TRBJ2-5, the complete variable domain is KAGVTQTPRYLIKTRGQQVTLSCSPISGHRSVSWYQQTPGQGLQFLFEYFSETQRNKGNFPGRFSGRQFSNSRSEMNVSTLELGDSALYLCASSFNLETQYFGPGTRLLVL.

J is TRBJ1-4 and V is TRBV7-2, with D hard to call. The length of the CDR3 is 15 residues. Germline V CDR1 and CDR2: SGHTA, FQGNSA. Trimming shortened V by 2 bases and J by 3 bases, and 10 bases separated the two germline ends. As DNA, the CDR3 is TGTGCCAGCAGCTTATCGGCAGCTGCTAATGAAAAACTGTTTTTT. It translates to CASSLSAAANEKLFF.

V and J are TRBV9 and TRBJ1-2; no definite D call. CDR3 length: 12 residues. Deletions cut 2 bases from V and 8 bases from J, with 10 bases between. Per the germline V gene, CDR1 is SGDLS and CDR2 is YYNGEE. CDR3 protein: CASSVDLGGYTF. CDR3 DNA: TGTGCCAGCAGCGTCGATCTCGGGGGCTACACCTTC.

This chain connects TRBV5-1 to TRBJ1-1, with no clear D. CDR1 and CDR2 (germline): SGHRS, YFSETQ. The CDR3 is 12 residues long. V lost 7 bases to trimming and J lost 1 base, with 8 bases between them. Here the CDR3 reads CASGEENTEAFF. CDR3 DNA sequence: TGCGCCAGCGGCGAAGAGAACACTGAAGCTTTCTTT.